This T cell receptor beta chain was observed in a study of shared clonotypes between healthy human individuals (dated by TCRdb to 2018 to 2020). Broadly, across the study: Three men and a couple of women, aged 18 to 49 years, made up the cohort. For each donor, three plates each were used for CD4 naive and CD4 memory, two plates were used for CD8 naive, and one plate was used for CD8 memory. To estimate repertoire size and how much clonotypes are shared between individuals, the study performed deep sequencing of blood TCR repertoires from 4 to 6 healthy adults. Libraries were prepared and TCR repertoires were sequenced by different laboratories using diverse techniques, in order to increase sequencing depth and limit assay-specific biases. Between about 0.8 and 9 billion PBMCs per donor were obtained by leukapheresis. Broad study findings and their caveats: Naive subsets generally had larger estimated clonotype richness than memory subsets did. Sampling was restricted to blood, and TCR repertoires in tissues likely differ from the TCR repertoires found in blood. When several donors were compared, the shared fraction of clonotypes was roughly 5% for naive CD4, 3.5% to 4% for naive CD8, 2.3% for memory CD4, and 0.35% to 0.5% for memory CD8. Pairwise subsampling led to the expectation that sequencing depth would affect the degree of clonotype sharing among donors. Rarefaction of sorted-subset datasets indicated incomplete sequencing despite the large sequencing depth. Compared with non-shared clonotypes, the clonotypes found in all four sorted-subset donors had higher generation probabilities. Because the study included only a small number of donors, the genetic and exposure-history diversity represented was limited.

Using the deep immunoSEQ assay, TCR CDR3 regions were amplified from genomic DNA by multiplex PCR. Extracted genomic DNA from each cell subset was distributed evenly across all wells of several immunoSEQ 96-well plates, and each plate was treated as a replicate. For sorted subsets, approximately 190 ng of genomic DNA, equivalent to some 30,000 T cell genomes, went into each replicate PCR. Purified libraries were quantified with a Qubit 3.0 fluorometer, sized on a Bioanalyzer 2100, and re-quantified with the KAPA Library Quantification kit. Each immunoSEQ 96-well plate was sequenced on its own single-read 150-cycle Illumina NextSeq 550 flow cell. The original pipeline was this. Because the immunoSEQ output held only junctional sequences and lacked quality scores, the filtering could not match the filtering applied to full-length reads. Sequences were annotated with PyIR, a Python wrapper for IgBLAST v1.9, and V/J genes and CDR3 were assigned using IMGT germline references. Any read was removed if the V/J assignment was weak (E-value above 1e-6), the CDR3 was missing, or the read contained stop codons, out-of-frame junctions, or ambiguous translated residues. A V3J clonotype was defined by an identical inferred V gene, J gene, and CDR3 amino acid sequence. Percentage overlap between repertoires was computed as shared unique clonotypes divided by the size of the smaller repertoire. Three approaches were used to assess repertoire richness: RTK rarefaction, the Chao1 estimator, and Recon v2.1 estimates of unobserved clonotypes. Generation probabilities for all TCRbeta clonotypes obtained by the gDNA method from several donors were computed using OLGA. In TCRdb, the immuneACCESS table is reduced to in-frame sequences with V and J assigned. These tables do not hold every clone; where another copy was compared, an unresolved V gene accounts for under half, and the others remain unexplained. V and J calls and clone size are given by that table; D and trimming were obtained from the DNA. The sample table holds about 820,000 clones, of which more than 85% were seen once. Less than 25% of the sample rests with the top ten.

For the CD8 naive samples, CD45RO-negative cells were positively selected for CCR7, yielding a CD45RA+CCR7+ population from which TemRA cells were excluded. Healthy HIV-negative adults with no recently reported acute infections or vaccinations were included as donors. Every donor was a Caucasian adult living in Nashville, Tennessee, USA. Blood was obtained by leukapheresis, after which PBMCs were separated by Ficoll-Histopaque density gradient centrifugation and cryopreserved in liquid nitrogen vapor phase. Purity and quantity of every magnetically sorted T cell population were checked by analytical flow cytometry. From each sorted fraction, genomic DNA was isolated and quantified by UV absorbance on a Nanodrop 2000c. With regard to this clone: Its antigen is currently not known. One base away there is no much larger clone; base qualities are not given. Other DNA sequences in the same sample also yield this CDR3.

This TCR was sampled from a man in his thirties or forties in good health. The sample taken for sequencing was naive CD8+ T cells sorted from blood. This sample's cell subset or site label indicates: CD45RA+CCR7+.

The CDR3 is CASSLGLGLSSYEQYF. Read as DNA, the sequence is TGCGCCAGCAGCTTGGGGTTGGGCTTAAGCTCCTACGAGCAGTACTTC. The rearrangement combines TRBV5-1 with TRBJ2-7; no D gene is confidently identified. V and J are truncated by 0 bases and 0 bases respectively, leaving an intervening sequence of 13 bases. There are 16 amino acids in the CDR3, from cysteine to phenylalanine inclusive. The entry retains the CDR3 DNA only, 48 bases that are in frame from base 1. The germline V gene provides CDR1 SGHRS and CDR2 YFSETQ.